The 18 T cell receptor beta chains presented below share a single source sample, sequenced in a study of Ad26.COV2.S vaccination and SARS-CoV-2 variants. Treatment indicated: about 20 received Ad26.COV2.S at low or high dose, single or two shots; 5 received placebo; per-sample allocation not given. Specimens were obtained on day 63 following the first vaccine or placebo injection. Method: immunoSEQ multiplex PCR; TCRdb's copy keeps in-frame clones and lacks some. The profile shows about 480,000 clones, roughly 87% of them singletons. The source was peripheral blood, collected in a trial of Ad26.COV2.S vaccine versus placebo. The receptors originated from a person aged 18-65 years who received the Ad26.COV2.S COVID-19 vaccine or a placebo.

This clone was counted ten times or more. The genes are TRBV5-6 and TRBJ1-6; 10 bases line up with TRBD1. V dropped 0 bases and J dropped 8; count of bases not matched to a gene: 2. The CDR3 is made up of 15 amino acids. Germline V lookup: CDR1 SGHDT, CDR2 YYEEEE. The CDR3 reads CASSLAGTGDSPLHF. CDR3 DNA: TGTGCCAGCAGCTTGGCCGGGACAGGGGATTCACCCCTCCACTTT.

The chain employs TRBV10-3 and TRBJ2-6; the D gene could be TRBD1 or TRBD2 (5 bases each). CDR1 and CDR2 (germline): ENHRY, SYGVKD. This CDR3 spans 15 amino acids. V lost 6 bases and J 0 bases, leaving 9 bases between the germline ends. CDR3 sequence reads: CAIRDGASGANVLTF. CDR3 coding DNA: TGTGCCATCAGGGACGGGGCCTCTGGGGCCAACGTCCTGACTTTC.

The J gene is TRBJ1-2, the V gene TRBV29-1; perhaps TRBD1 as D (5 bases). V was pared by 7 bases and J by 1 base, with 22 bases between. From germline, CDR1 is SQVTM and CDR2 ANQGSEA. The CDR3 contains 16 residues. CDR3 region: CSAAGGDRILNYGYTF. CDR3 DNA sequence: TGCAGCGCCGCCGGGGGAGACCGTATCCTTAACTATGGCTACACCTTC.

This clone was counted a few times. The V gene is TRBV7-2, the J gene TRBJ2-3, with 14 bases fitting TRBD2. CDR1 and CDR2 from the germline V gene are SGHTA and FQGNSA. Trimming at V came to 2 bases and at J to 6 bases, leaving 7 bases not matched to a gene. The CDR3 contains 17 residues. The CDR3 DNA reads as TGTGCCAGCAGCTTATACCCGGGACTAGCGGGAGTTGATACGCAGTATTTT. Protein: CASSLYPGLAGVDTQYF.

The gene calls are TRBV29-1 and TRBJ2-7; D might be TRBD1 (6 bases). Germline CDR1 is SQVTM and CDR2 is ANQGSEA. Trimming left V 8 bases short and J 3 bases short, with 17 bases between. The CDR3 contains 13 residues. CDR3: CSPPDSNNYEQYF. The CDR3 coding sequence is TGCAGCCCACCGGACAGTAATAACTACGAGCAGTACTTC.

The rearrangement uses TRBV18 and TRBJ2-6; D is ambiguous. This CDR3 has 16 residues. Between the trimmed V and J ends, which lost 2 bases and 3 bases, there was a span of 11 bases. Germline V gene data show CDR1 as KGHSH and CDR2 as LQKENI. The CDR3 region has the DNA TGTGCCAGCTCACCAGGGTCTGGGCTTGGGGCCAACGTCCTGACTTTC. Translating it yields CASSPGSGLGANVLTF. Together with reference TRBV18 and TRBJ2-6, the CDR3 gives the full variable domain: NAGVMQNPRHLVRRRGQEARLRCSPMKGHSHVYWYRQLPEEGLKFMVYLQKENIIDESGMPKERFSAEFPKEGPSILRIQQVVRGDSAAYFCASSPGSGLGANVLTFGAGSRLTVL.

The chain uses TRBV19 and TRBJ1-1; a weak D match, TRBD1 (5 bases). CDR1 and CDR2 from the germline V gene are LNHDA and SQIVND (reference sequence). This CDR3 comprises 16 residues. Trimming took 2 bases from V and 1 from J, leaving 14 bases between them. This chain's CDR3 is CASSIIKGRENTEAFF. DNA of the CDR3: TGTGCCAGTAGTATAATTAAGGGGCGGGAGAACACTGAAGCTTTCTTT. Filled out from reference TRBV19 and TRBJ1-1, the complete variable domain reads DGGITQSPKYLFRKEGQNVTLSCEQNLNHDAMYWYRQDPGQGLRLIYYSQIVNDFQKGDIAEGYSVSREKKESFPLTVTSAQKNPTAFYLCASSIIKGRENTEAFFGQGTRLTVV.

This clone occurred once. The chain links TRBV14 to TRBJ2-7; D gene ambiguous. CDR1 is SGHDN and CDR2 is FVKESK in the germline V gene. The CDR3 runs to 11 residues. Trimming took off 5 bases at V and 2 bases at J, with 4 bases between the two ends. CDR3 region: CASSATYEQYF. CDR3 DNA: TGTGCCAGCAGCGCTACCTACGAGCAGTACTTC. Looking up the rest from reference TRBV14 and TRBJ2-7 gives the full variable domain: EAGVTQFPSHSVIEKGQTVTLRCDPISGHDNLYWYRRVMGKEIKFLLHFVKESKQDESGMPNNRFLAERTGGTYSTLKVQPAELEDSGVYFCASSATYEQYFGPGTRLTVT.

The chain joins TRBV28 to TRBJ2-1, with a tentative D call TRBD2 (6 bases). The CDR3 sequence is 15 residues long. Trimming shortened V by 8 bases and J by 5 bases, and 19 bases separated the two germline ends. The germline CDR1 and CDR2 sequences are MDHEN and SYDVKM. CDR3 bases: TGTGCCAGCTACACAGGAGGTAGCGGAGACAATGAGCAGTTCTTC. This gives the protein CASYTGGSGDNEQFF.

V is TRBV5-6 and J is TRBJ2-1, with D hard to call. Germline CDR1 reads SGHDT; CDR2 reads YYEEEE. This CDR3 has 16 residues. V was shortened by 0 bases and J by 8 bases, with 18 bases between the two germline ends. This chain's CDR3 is CASSLDRWASYHEQFF. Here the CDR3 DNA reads TGTGCCAGCAGCTTGGACCGTTGGGCCTCGTACCATGAGCAGTTCTTC.

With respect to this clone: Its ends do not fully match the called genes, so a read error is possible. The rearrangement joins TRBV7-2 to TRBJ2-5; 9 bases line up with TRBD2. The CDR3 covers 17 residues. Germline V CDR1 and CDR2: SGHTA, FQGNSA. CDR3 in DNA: TGTGCCAGCAACTCACGCGGGAGGACTAGCGAGCCGCGATCCTTGCACTTC. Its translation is CASNSRGRTSEPRSLHF.

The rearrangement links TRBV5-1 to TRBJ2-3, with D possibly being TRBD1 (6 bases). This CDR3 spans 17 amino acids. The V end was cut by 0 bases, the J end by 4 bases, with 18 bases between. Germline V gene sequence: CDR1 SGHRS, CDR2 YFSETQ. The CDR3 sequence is CASSLDGAPRGPDTQYF. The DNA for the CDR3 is TGCGCCAGCAGCTTGGACGGGGCACCCAGGGGCCCAGATACGCAGTATTTT.

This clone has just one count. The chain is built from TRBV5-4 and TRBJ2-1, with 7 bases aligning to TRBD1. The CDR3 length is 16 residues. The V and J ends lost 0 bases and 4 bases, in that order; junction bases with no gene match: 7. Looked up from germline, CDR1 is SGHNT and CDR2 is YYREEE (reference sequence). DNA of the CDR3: TGTGCCAGCAGCTTGGTGGGGACAGATGGGTACAATGAGCAGTTCTTC. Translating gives CASSLVGTDGYNEQFF. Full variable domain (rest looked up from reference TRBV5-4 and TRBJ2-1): ETGVTQSPTHLIKTRGQQVTLRCSSQSGHNTVSWYQQALGQGPQFIFQYYREEENGRGNFPPRFSGLQFPNYSSELNVNALELDDSALYLCASSLVGTDGYNEQFFGPGTRLTVL.

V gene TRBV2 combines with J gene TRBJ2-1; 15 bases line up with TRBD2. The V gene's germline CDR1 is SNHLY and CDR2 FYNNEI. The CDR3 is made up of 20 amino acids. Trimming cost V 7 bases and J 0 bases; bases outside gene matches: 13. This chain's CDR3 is CASNGPTGTSGRSSYNEQFF. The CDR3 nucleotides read TGTGCCAGCAACGGACCGACCGGGACTAGCGGGAGGAGCTCCTACAATGAGCAGTTCTTC.

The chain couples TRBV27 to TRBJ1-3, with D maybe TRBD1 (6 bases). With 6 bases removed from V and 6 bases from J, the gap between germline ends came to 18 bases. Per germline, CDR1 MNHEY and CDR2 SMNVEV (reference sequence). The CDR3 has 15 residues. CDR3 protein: CASRAGGARVNTIYF. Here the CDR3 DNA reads TGTGCCAGCAGGGCTGGGGGGGCGCGGGTAAACACCATATATTTT.

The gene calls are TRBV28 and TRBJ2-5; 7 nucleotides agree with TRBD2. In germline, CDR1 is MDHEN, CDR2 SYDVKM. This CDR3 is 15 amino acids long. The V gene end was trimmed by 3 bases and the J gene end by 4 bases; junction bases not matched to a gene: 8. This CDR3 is CASSLGREVTETQYF. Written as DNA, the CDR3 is TGTGCCAGCAGTTTGGGGAGGGAGGTCACAGAGACCCAGTACTTC.

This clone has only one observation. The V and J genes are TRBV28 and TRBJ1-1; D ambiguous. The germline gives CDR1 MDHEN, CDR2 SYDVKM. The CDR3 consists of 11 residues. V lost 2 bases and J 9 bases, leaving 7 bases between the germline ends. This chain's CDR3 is CASSLPSKAFF. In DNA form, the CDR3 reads TGTGCCAGCAGTTTACCCTCGAAAGCTTTCTTT.

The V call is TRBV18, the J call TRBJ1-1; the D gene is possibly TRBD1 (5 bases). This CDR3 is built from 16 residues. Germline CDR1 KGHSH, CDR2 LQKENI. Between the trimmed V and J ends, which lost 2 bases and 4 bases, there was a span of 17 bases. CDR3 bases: TGTGCCAGCTCACCAGGGGGACTGGCTTTGAGCACTGAAGCTTTCTTT. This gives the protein CASSPGGLALSTEAFF.